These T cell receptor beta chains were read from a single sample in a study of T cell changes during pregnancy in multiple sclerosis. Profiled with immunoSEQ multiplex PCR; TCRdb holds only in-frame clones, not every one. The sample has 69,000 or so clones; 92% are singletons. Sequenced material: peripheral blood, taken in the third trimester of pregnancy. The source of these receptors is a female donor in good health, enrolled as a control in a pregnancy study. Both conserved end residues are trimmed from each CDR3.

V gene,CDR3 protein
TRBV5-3,ARSLEVRVLGNEQF
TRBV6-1,ASRQGASQPQH
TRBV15,ATSRDPDSAGADNEQF
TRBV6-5,ASSYPGLYNEQF
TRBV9,ASSEGTAQFSEVQY
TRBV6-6,ASRKERTVAYEQY
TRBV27,ASAIGQLKNIQY
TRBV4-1,ASSQEGRTIF
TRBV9,ASSAPSGSPSNIQY
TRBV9,ASSVGGTGGREQY
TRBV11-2,ASSLGTGGLSSYEQY
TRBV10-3,AISPTDGGSPLH
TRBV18,ASSYDGWNTEAF
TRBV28,ASSLTRTGRKYEQY
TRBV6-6,ASSYNTDTDTQY
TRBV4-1,ASSNDRGTYEQY
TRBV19,ASRRLGEAGNTIY
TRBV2,ASAMISNQPQH